The 21 T cell receptor beta chains below come from one sample, sequenced in a study of T cells after yellow fever vaccination. TCRdb recomputed calls from the 5' RACE reads with MiXCR, one row per CDR3 protein. Among some 340,000 distinct CDR3 sequences listed, about 10% were seen once. This specimen consisted of CD4+ T cells sorted from PBMCs, obtained 45 days after the yellow fever booster vaccination. The receptors originated from a man aged 18 to 30 who received the YFV17D yellow fever vaccine.

The chain recombines TRBV7-9 with TRBJ2-7; a weak D match, TRBD1 (6 bases). The germline gives CDR1 SEHNR, CDR2 FQNEAQ (reference sequence). The CDR3 consists of 14 residues. The V end was cut by 5 bases, the J end by 2 bases, with 13 bases between. The CDR3 protein is CASSTQGGPYEQYV. In DNA, the CDR3 is TGTGCCAGCAGCACACAGGGTGGCCCCTACGAGCAGTACGTC.

This clonotype was recorded a few times. V usage is TRBV6-5 and J usage is TRBJ2-7, with D hard to call. The length of the CDR3 is 11 residues. The ends were cut back, 2 bases at V and 7 bases at J, with 6 bases in the middle. The germline CDR1 and CDR2 sequences are MNHEY and SVGAGI. For the CDR3, the DNA is TGTGCCAGCAGTTACATTGGGGAGCAGTACTTC. Residues: CASSYIGEQYF.

A remark on this clonotype: Compared with germline, one end of the junction differs, possibly owing to a read error. The J gene is TRBJ2-5, the V gene TRBV2; 11 bases map to TRBD2. The CDR3 has 17 residues. The V gene's germline CDR1 is SNHLY and CDR2 FYNNEI. The CDR3 reads CAISAELAGGTKETQYF. As DNA, the CDR3 is TGTGCCATCAGTGCGGAGTTAGCGGGGGGGACCAAAGAGACCCAGTACTTC.

This clonotype was found a few times. One end of the junction is discordant with germline, which a read error may explain. The V call is TRBV2, the J call TRBJ1-1; D uncertain. CDR1 SNHLY and CDR2 FYNNEI come from the germline V gene. This CDR3 spans 13 amino acids. The DNA of the CDR3 is TGTGCCAGCAGGGAAGGCGGGAACACTGAAGCTTTCTTT. Protein: CASREGGNTEAFF.

This clonotype was recorded a few times. V usage is TRBV7-2 and J usage is TRBJ1-5; D is undetermined. The CDR3 consists of 13 residues. Germline CDR1 SGHTA, CDR2 FQGNSA. V was cut by 3 bases and J by 2 bases, with 5 bases left in between. CDR3 region: CASSFDGNQPQHF. In DNA, the CDR3 is TGTGCCAGCAGCTTCGACGGCAATCAGCCCCAGCATTTT.

This clonotype showed up just a few times. V and J are TRBV10-3 and TRBJ2-1; tentatively, D is TRBD1 or TRBD2 (5 bases each). The CDR3 length is 14 residues. The V and J ends lost 11 bases and 2 bases respectively, with 16 bases between them. Per germline, CDR1 ENHRY and CDR2 SYGVKD. CDR3 region: CAAMGDTAYNEQFF. As DNA, the CDR3 is TGTGCCGCAATGGGGGATACAGCCTACAATGAGCAGTTCTTC.

A few counts support this clonotype. The chain links TRBV7-3 to TRBJ2-1; TRBD1 matches at 9 bases. This CDR3 is 15 amino acids long. Germline V CDR1 and CDR2: SGHTA, FQGTGA. After removal of 5 bases from V and 7 bases from J, the junction contained 9 bases not matched to a gene. CDR3 protein: CASSLGTGISNEQFF. The CDR3 DNA reads as TGTGCCAGCAGCCTGGGGACAGGGATTAGTAATGAGCAGTTCTTC.

The rearrangement uses TRBV12-3 or TRBV12-4 and TRBJ2-2; the match to TRBD1 covers 7 bases. The J segment lost 2 bases and the V segment lost 6 bases, leaving 6 bases of the junction unmatched. The CDR3 is 15 amino acids. CDR3 amino acids: CASRTWDSNTGELFF. The CDR3 DNA reads as TGTGCCAGCAGGACCTGGGACAGCAACACCGGGGAGCTGTTTTTT.

The table lists this clonotype with a few counts. This sequence joins TRBV4-3 and TRBJ2-3, with unresolved D. Trimming pared 0 bases from V and 4 bases from J, leaving 8 bases between. Germline values: CDR1 LGHNA, CDR2 YSLEER. The CDR3 length is 14 residues. As DNA, the CDR3 is TGCGCCAGCAGCCAAGATGTGTGGGCAGATACGCAGTATTTT. Translated: CASSQDVWADTQYF.

Many counts were recorded for this clonotype. This chain connects TRBV20-1 to TRBJ2-1; D not resolved. Trimming left V 2 bases short and J 10 bases short, with 6 bases between. This CDR3 is 10 amino acids long. Germline V gene data show CDR1 as DFQATT and CDR2 as SNEGSKA (reference sequence). The CDR3 sequence is CSARSHEQFF. CDR3 coding DNA: TGCAGTGCTAGATCCCACGAGCAGTTCTTC.

On this clonotype: A much larger clone sits a single nucleotide away, making a read error possible. This rearrangement joins TRBV12-5 to TRBJ2-2; 8 nucleotides align to TRBD1. The V and J ends lost 3 bases and 7 bases, in that order; junction bases with no gene match: 10. The CDR3 spans 16 residues. Germline CDR1 is LGHNT and CDR2 is FRNRAP. The CDR3 coding sequence is TGTGCTAGTGGTTTTAGGGCAGGGGGCGCAAGCGGGGAGCTGTTTTTT. It is translated as CASGFRAGGASGELFF.

The chain is built from TRBV6-4 and TRBJ1-1; D is unresolved. The CDR3 has 13 amino acids. Germline CDR1 is MRHNA and CDR2 is SNTAGT. V was pared by 6 bases and J by 0 bases, with 8 bases between. The CDR3 spells CASRRTVNTEAFF. The CDR3 region has the DNA TGTGCCAGCAGACGGACGGTGAACACTGAAGCTTTCTTT.

V usage is TRBV2 and J usage is TRBJ2-1, with 8 bases fitting TRBD1. Germline V lookup: CDR1 SNHLY, CDR2 FYNNEI. J was trimmed by 6 bases and V by 7 bases; bases with no gene match: 11. The CDR3 totals 15 residues. CDR3 in DNA: TGTGCCAGCAATTGGCCGGGACAGGACTCCAATGAGCAGTTCTTC. The encoded protein is CASNWPGQDSNEQFF.

This sequence joins TRBV5-6 and TRBJ1-6; tentative D call: TRBD1 (5 bases). This CDR3 region has 16 residues. V was shortened by 4 bases and J by 3 bases, with 14 bases between the two germline ends. Germline V gene sequence: CDR1 SGHDT, CDR2 YYEEEE. CDR3 coding DNA: TGTGCCAGCAGCCTCCTGGAGGGGTACTATAATTCACCCCTCCACTTT. Its protein is CASSLLEGYYNSPLHF. Combining the CDR3 with reference TRBV5-6 and TRBJ1-6 gives the whole variable domain DAGVTQSPTHLIKTRGQQVTLRCSPKSGHDTVSWYQQALGQGPQFIFQYYEEEERQRGNFPDRFSGHQFPNYSSELNVNALLLGDSALYLCASSLLEGYYNSPLHFGNGTRLTVT.

The rearrangement links TRBV5-1 to TRBJ1-2; TRBD1 matches 10 bases. V shed 5 bases, J shed 9 bases, and the junction held 10 bases outside the gene matches. CDR1 is SGHRS, CDR2 YFSETQ, per germline. The CDR3 totals 14 residues. CDR3 region: CASRTTGTGDSYTF. In DNA form, the CDR3 reads TGCGCCAGCAGAACCACCGGGACAGGGGACAGCTACACCTTC.

This clonotype came up a few times. The chain carries TRBV5-1 and TRBJ2-2; possible D gene TRBD1, 6 bases. Per the germline V gene, CDR1 is SGHRS and CDR2 is YFSETQ. Between the trimmed V and J ends, which lost 3 bases and 2 bases, there was a span of 11 bases. CDR3 length: 15 amino acids. The CDR3 nucleotides read TGCGCCAGCAGCTCAGGGGATGTCAACACCGGGGAGCTGTTTTTT. The encoded protein is CASSSGDVNTGELFF.

The rearrangement joins TRBV6-1 to TRBJ1-5; a weak D match, TRBD1 (5 bases). The CDR3 loop spans 16 amino acids. Per germline, CDR1 MNHNS and CDR2 SASEGT. The V end lost 4 bases, the J end lost 0 bases, and 13 bases lay between the germline ends. The CDR3 nucleotides read TGTGCCAGCAGTGGCCAAGGGGATTATAGCAATCAGCCCCAGCATTTT. It is translated as CASSGQGDYSNQPQHF.

Only a few counts were recorded for this clonotype. The chain uses TRBV7-2 and TRBJ2-5, with 8 bases fitting TRBD1. The CDR3 contains 14 residues. The germline CDR1 and CDR2 sequences are SGHTA and FQGNSA. Trimming at V came to 5 bases and at J to 5 bases, leaving 7 bases not matched to a gene. CDR3 residues: CASSQRTGHETQYF. The CDR3, as DNA: TGTGCCAGCAGCCAGAGGACAGGGCACGAGACCCAGTACTTC.

V and J are TRBV7-2 and TRBJ2-5, with 10 bases aligning to TRBD2. Germline trimming cut 5 bases from V and 7 bases from J; bases unmatched to any gene: 10. The CDR3 consists of 15 residues. CDR1 SGHTA and CDR2 FQGNSA come from the germline V gene. CDR3 nucleotide sequence: TGTGCCAGCAGCATTGCTAGCGGGGGACGGGTGACCCAGTACTTC. It encodes CASSIASGGRVTQYF.

V and J are TRBV7-6 and TRBJ1-1; TRBD1 matches at 7 bases. In germline, CDR1 is SGHVS, CDR2 FNYEAQ. The CDR3 is 12 residues long. Trimming took 1 base from V and 11 from J; bases not matched to a gene: 4. The CDR3 DNA reads as TGTGCCAGCAGCTTAGACAGGGGTGCCGCTTTCTTT. This sequence encodes CASSLDRGAAFF.

This clonotype was observed a handful of times. The V call is TRBV14, the J call TRBJ2-3; the match to TRBD2 covers 13 bases. V lost 2 bases to trimming and J lost 4 bases; unmatched junction nucleotides: 0. The CDR3 is 15 amino acids. Germline values: CDR1 SGHDN, CDR2 FVKESK. The CDR3 region is CASSQTSGGADTQYF. CDR3 sequence (DNA): TGTGCCAGCAGCCAAACTAGCGGGGGGGCAGATACGCAGTATTTT.